These 4 T cell receptor beta chains originate from one sample sequenced in a study of blood T cell repertoires in COVID-19. TCRdb's table, derived via immunoSEQ multiplex PCR, lists solely in-frame clones and lacks some. The sample contains approximately 92,000 clones, roughly 84% of which appear only once. What was sequenced was peripheral blood. These receptors originate from a woman in her sixties in a cohort sampled during active or convalescent COVID-19.

The chain couples TRBV18 to TRBJ2-1, with 14 nucleotides matching TRBD2. The CDR3 is 17 residues long. V shed 3 bases, J shed 9 bases, and the junction held 10 bases outside the gene matches. Per the germline V gene, CDR1 is KGHSH and CDR2 is LQKENI. CDR3 loop: CASSPRSTSGRASEQFF. The CDR3 DNA is TGTGCCAGCTCACCCCGTTCGACTAGCGGGAGGGCAAGTGAGCAGTTCTTC.

This clone was seen only once. The V and J genes are TRBV18 and TRBJ2-7, with 10 bases that match TRBD2. V shed 4 bases and J 4 bases; nucleotides not matched to a gene: 7. Germline CDR1 is KGHSH and CDR2 is LQKENI. The CDR3 runs 15 residues. The CDR3 here is CASSLPASGGYEQYF. The DNA for the CDR3 is TGTGCCAGCTCACTTCCCGCTAGCGGGGGTTACGAGCAGTACTTC.

The table lists this clone with a few counts. At one end the junction does not follow the germline gene, possibly because of a read error. This chain uses TRBV28 with TRBJ2-7; 13 nucleotides align to TRBD2. CDR1 is MDHEN, CDR2 SYDVKM, per germline. The CDR3 totals 17 residues. CDR3 loop: CASSLWTSGSVQDEQYF. In DNA form, the CDR3 reads TGTGCCAGCAGTCTATGGACTAGCGGGAGTGTTCAGGACGAGCAGTACTTC.

This sequence joins TRBV9 and TRBJ2-2; TRBD2 is a possible D gene (5 bases). Germline V gene sequence: CDR1 SGDLS, CDR2 YYNGEE. Trimming left V 3 bases short and J 5 bases short, with 20 bases between. The CDR3 runs to 17 residues. The CDR3 here is CASSGGPSRRRTGELFF. The DNA of the CDR3 is TGTGCCAGCAGCGGAGGGCCCTCGCGCCGAAGGACCGGGGAGCTGTTTTTT.